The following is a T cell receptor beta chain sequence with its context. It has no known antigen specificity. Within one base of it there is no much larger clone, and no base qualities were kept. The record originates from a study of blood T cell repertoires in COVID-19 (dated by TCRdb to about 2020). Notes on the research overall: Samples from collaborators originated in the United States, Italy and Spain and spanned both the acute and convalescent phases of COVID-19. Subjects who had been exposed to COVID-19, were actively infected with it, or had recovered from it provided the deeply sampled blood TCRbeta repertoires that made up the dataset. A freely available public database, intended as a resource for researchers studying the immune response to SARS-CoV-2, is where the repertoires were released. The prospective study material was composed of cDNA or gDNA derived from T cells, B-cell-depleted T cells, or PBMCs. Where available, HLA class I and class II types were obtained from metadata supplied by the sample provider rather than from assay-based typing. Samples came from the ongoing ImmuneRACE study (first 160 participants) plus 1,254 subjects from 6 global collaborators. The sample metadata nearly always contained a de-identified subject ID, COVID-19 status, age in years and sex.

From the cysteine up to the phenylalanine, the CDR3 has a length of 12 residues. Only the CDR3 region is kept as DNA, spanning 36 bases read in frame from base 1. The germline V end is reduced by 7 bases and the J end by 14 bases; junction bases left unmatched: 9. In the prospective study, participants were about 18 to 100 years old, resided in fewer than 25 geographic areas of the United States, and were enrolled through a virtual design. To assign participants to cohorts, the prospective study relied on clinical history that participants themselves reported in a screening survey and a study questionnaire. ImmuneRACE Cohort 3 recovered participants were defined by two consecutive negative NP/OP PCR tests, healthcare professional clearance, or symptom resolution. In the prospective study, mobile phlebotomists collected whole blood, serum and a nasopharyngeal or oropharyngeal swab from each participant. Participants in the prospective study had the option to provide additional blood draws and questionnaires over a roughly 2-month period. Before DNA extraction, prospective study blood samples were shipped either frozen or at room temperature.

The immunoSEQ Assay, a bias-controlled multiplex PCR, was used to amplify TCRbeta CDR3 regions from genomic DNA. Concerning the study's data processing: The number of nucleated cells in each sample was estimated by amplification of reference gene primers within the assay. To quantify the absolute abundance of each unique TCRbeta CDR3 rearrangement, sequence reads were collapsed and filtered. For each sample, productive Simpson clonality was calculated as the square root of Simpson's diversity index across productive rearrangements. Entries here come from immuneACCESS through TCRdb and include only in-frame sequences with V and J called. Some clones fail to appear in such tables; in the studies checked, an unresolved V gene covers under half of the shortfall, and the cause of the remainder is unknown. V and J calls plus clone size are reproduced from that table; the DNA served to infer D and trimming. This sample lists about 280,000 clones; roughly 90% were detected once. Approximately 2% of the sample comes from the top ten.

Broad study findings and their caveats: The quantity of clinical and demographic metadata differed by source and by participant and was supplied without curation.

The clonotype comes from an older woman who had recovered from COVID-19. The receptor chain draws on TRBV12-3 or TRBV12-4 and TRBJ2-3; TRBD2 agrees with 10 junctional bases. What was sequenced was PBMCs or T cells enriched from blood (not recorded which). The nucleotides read TGTGCCAGCATATATCTAGCGGGAGTTCGGTATTTT. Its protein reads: CASIYLAGVRYF.